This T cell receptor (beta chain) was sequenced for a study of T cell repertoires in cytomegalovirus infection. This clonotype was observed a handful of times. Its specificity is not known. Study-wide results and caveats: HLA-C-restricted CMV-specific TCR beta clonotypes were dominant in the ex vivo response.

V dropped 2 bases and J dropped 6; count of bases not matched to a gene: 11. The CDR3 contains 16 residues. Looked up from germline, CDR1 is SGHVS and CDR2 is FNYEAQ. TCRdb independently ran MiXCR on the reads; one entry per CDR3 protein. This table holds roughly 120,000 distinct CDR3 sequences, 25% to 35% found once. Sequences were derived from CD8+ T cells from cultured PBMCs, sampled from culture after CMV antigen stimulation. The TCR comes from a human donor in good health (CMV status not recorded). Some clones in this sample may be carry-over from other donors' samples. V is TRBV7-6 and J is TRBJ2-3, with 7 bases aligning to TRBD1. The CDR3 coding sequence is TGTGCCAGCAGCTTACCCCGGGACAGCGCCCAGGATACGCAGTATTTT. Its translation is CASSLPRDSAQDTQYF.